These 7 T cell receptor beta chains originate from one sample sequenced in a study of blood T cell repertoires in COVID-19. TCRdb's copy holds only in-frame clones and misses some; the assay was immunoSEQ multiplex PCR. The data show 27,000 or so clones, more than 85% seen once. The sample consisted of peripheral blood. These receptor sequences come from a human donor with active COVID-19. The donor label of this sample is uncertain.

This clone was observed a single time. V usage is TRBV7-2 and J usage is TRBJ1-5, with TRBD1 matching 9 bases. Germline V gene sequence: CDR1 SGHTA, CDR2 FQGNSA. The CDR3 runs to 17 residues. The V gene end was trimmed by 1 base and the J gene end by 7 bases; junction bases not matched to a gene: 11. The CDR3 DNA sequence: TGTGCCAGCAGCTTAGGTGGGACAGGGCGGGCCATACAGCCCCAGCATTTT. The encoded protein is CASSLGGTGRAIQPQHF.

This clone was seen only once. V gene TRBV11-1 combines with J gene TRBJ2-1, with a weak D call TRBD1 (6 bases). CDR3 length: 13 residues. CDR1 and CDR2 from the germline V gene are SGHAT and FQDESV (reference sequence). V lost 1 base to trimming and J lost 8 bases, with 9 bases between them. The CDR3 DNA follows: TGTGCCAGCAGCTTAGTAGGGGGTGATGAGCAGTTCTTC. Protein sequence: CASSLVGGDEQFF.

The gene calls are TRBV21-1 and TRBJ2-7; TRBD2, the D gene given by the table, was not confirmed from the DNA. TRBV21-1 counts as a pseudogene. The CDR3 runs 14 residues. CDR3 DNA sequence: TGTGCCAGCAGCACAGGACTAAAGAGCTACGAGCAGTACTTC. It translates to CASSTGLKSYEQYF.

The chain uses TRBV4-1 and TRBJ2-7, with 10 bases lining up with TRBD1. The CDR3 covers 21 residues. Per the germline V gene, CDR1 is MGHRA and CDR2 is YSYEKL. J was trimmed by 3 bases and V by 3 bases; bases with no gene match: 23. Here the CDR3 DNA reads TGCGCCAGCAGCCAGGGGGGCCACGGGACAGGGGAGAATTTGGGCCGCTACGAGCAGTACTTC. The encoded protein is CASSQGGHGTGENLGRYEQYF.

V usage is TRBV5-5 and J usage is TRBJ1-5; D is perhaps TRBD1 (5 bases). Trimming cost V 0 bases and J 6 bases, with 16 bases left between them. The CDR3 is 16 amino acids. CDR1 and CDR2 (germline): SGHKS, YYEKEE (reference sequence). In nucleotides, the CDR3 is TGTGCCAGCAGCTTGGCCGGGACTCCCAATGGTCAGCCCCAGCATTTT. The encoded protein is CASSLAGTPNGQPQHF.

This clone is a singleton in its sample. The chain uses TRBV4-2 and TRBJ2-7; 7 bases map to TRBD1. Germline lookup yields CDR1 LGHNA and CDR2 YNFKEQ. The CDR3 loop spans 13 amino acids. The ends lost 7 bases at V and 5 bases at J; junction bases unmatched: 8. The CDR3, as DNA: TGTGCCAGCACCTCAGGGGGATCCGACGAGCAGTACTTC. Translated: CASTSGGSDEQYF.

V gene TRBV5-1 combines with J gene TRBJ2-2; 8 bases are shared with TRBD2. The germline gives CDR1 SGHRS, CDR2 YFSETQ. V was clipped by 2 bases and J by 3 bases; unmatched bases: 3. The CDR3 totals 15 residues. In nucleotides, the CDR3 is TGCGCCAGCAGCTTAGCGGGGGCCGACACCGGGGAGCTGTTTTTT. It is translated as CASSLAGADTGELFF.